Below, 31 T cell receptor beta chains from the same sample are listed, as sequenced in a study of early T cells in non-severe SARS-CoV-2 infection (dated by TCRdb to about 2021). Libraries were constructed by 5' RACE. TCRdb lists the instrument as NextSeq 500. TCRdb trimmed public reads at Q25 via fastp, called clones via MiXCR and kept in-frame beta chains. Entries that share a CDR3 protein sequence are merged under the most common genes and DNA. For this sample the table gives 100,000 or so distinct CDR3 sequences, of which roughly 17% were detected only once. The ten largest clonotypes hold 4.5% to 6.5% of the sample. Specimen: whole blood, collected at baseline. Source of these receptors: an adult who was a healthcare worker with PCR-confirmed SARS-CoV-2 infection or an uninfected control (not recorded which).

This chain links TRBV29-1 with TRBJ2-5, with D possibly being TRBD1 (6 bases). The germline V gene encodes CDR1 SQVTM and CDR2 ANQGSEA. The V and J ends lost 6 bases and 2 bases respectively, with 13 bases between them. The CDR3 contains 13 residues. CDR3: CSVPGQLQETQYF. In nucleotides, the CDR3 is TGCAGCGTACCCGGACAGCTTCAAGAGACCCAGTACTTC.

V gene TRBV6-1 combines with J gene TRBJ1-1, with TRBD1 as a possible D gene (6 bases). The V and J ends lost 8 bases and 4 bases respectively, with 17 bases between them. CDR1 and CDR2 (germline): MNHNS, SASEGT. The CDR3 is 14 residues long. The CDR3 is CASLTGPLSTEAFF. For the CDR3, the DNA is TGTGCCAGCTTGACAGGCCCTTTGAGCACTGAAGCTTTCTTT.

This clonotype showed up many times. This chain links TRBV29-1 with TRBJ2-3, with D unresolved. Looked up from germline, CDR1 is SQVTM and CDR2 is ANQGSEA. Trimming took 4 bases from V and 2 from J, leaving 4 bases between them. The CDR3 spans 11 residues. CDR3 sequence: CSVAPTDTQYF. CDR3 DNA sequence: TGCAGCGTTGCCCCCACAGATACGCAGTATTTT.

The CDR3 DNA sequence: TGTGCCAGCAGTTTATCGATAGAGAACTCCTACAATGAGCAGTTCTTC. It is translated as CASSLSIENSYNEQFF. V and J are TRBV27 and TRBJ2-1; D gene uncertain. CDR3 length: 16 residues. The germline V gene encodes CDR1 MNHEY and CDR2 SMNVEV (reference sequence). V shed 0 bases and J shed 0 bases, with 9 bases lying between them.

This clonotype was counted ten times or more. The chain combines TRBV5-1 with TRBJ1-2, with a possible D match to TRBD1 (5 bases). CDR1 is SGHRS and CDR2 is YFSETQ in the germline V gene. V was cut by 4 bases and J by 3 bases, with 16 bases left in between. CDR3 length: 15 amino acids. The CDR3 DNA follows: TGCGCCAGCAGCAGGAAGGGGCAGGGTGACTATGGCTACACCTTC. Translating it yields CASSRKGQGDYGYTF.

In its sample, this clonotype was seen a few times. The genes are TRBV12-2 and TRBJ1-1. TRBV12-2 is a pseudogene. The CDR3 has 14 amino acids. The CDR3 here is CASRPRPDSTVAFF. CDR3 sequence (DNA): TGTGCAAGTCGCCCGAGACCTGACTCCACGGTCGCTTTCTTT.

This clonotype came up a few times. This chain joins TRBV6-2 or TRBV6-3 and TRBJ2-5; D not resolved. Germline V CDR1 and CDR2: MNHEY, SVGEGT. V lost 6 bases and J lost 4, with 15 bases in between. This CDR3 is 14 amino acids long. This CDR3 is CASSRVNVRETQYF. DNA of the CDR3: TGTGCCAGCAGCCGCGTGAACGTCCGAGAGACCCAGTACTTC.

This clonotype was detected once. V usage is TRBV10-1 and J usage is TRBJ1-1; D remains ambiguous. The CDR3 spans 14 residues. Deletions cut 3 bases from V and 10 bases from J, with 18 bases between. Germline CDR1 WNHNN, CDR2 SYGVQD (reference sequence). CDR3 sequence (DNA): TGCGCCAGCAGTGATAATCGGGCGGGTAAAGCAGCTTTCTTT. It translates to CASSDNRAGKAAFF.

The V call is TRBV24-1, the J call TRBJ2-1; D might be TRBD2 (6 bases). The CDR3 length is 15 residues. V lost 3 bases and J 0 bases, leaving 8 bases between the germline ends. Per the germline V gene, CDR1 is KGHDR and CDR2 is SFDVKD. This CDR3 is CATSDTGGSYNEQFF. The DNA of the CDR3 is TGTGCCACCAGTGATACCGGGGGCTCCTACAATGAGCAGTTCTTC.

This clonotype appeared a few times. The rearrangement links TRBV12-3 or TRBV12-4 to TRBJ2-1; D might be TRBD1 (5 bases). The V end was cut by 3 bases, the J end by 0 bases, with 9 bases between. The CDR3 extends over 15 amino acids. The CDR3 bases are TGTGCCAGCAGTTTTAACCAGGGCTCCTACAATGAGCAGTTCTTC. It yields the protein CASSFNQGSYNEQFF.

The rearrangement uses TRBV7-9 and TRBJ1-2; D uncertain. The CDR3 runs 14 residues. V dropped 5 bases and J dropped 2 bases, with 12 bases sitting between them. Germline V CDR1 and CDR2: SEHNR, FQNEAQ (reference sequence). The CDR3 sequence: CASSLMDGNYGYTF. The CDR3 bases are TGTGCCAGCAGCCTTATGGACGGAAACTATGGCTACACCTTC.

About this clonotype itself: A much larger clonotype is one base distant, so this may be a read error. The gene calls are TRBV12-3 or TRBV12-4 and TRBJ1-1, with TRBD1 identical over 7 bases. The CDR3 consists of 14 residues. The CDR3 sequence is CGSSPRQGGTEAFF. In DNA, the CDR3 is TGTGGCAGCAGTCCCAGACAGGGAGGGACTGAAGCTTTCTTT.

This clonotype was seen a handful of times. The rearrangement links TRBV7-9 to TRBJ2-7; 7 bases line up with TRBD2. The ends lost 5 bases at V and 0 bases at J; junction bases unmatched: 7. In germline, CDR1 is SEHNR, CDR2 FQNEAQ (reference sequence). The CDR3 totals 15 residues. CDR3: CASSPLADNSYEQYF. CDR3 DNA: TGTGCCAGCAGCCCTCTAGCGGATAACTCCTACGAGCAGTACTTC.

This clonotype appeared a few times. The chain recombines TRBV2 with TRBJ2-7; D possibly corresponds to TRBD2 (5 bases). The CDR3 sequence is 11 residues long. In germline, CDR1 is SNHLY, CDR2 FYNNEI. V lost 8 bases to trimming and J lost 2 bases, with 7 bases between them. The CDR3 loop is CASGLTYEQYF. In DNA, the CDR3 is TGTGCCAGCGGACTTACCTACGAGCAGTACTTC.

Worth noting for this clonotype: A much larger clone lies a single base off, so this may be a read error. The V and J genes are TRBV12-3 or TRBV12-4 and TRBJ2-7, with 8 bases fitting TRBD1. V shed 5 bases, J shed 5 bases, and the junction held 5 bases outside the gene matches. The CDR3 extends over 13 amino acids. In DNA, the CDR3 is TGTGCCAGCAGTCACGGACAGGGCCACGAGCAGTACTTC. This gives the protein CASSHGQGHEQYF.

This clonotype occurred a few times. V gene TRBV6-1 combines with J gene TRBJ2-1, with a possible D match to TRBD1 (6 bases). With 2 bases removed from V and 8 bases from J, the gap between germline ends came to 19 bases. Germline CDR1 reads MNHNS; CDR2 reads SASEGT. This CDR3 region has 16 residues. The CDR3 DNA sequence: TGTGCCAGCAGTGAATTCTCTAGGGGGATGGTCTATGAGCAGTTCTTC. This encodes CASSEFSRGMVYEQFF.

In this sample, this clonotype turned up a few times. The rearrangement uses TRBV6-5 and TRBJ1-5, with no clear D. Germline V gene data show CDR1 as MNHEY and CDR2 as SVGAGI. The germline V and J ends were trimmed by 5 bases and 4 bases, with 21 bases remaining between them. The CDR3 loop spans 17 amino acids. The CDR3 bases are TGTGCCAGCAGTCCGCGACCGGGTCCTGGGGAAAATCAGCCCCAGCATTTT. The encoded protein is CASSPRPGPGENQPQHF.

This chain connects TRBV20-1 to TRBJ2-3; D is perhaps TRBD2 (5 bases). Per germline, CDR1 DFQATT and CDR2 SNEGSKA (reference sequence). V lost 0 bases to trimming and J lost 6 bases, with 25 bases between them. CDR3 length equals 18 residues. CDR3 DNA sequence: TGCAGTGCTAGAGACGGGCCCTTGACTACTTTAACCCACGATACGCAGTATTTT. Translating gives CSARDGPLTTLTHDTQYF.

This clonotype was seen only a few times. The rearrangement joins TRBV18 to TRBJ2-1, with D perhaps TRBD1 or TRBD2 (5 bases each). The CDR3 loop spans 16 amino acids. The V gene lost 3 bases and the J gene lost 8 bases, with 20 bases spanning the gap. From germline, CDR1 is KGHSH and CDR2 LQKENI. The CDR3 protein is CASSPLSGRAFDEQFF. The CDR3 DNA reads TGTGCCAGCTCACCGCTTTCGGGACGGGCCTTCGATGAGCAGTTCTTC. Full variable domain (rest looked up from reference TRBV18 and TRBJ2-1): NAGVMQNPRHLVRRRGQEARLRCSPMKGHSHVYWYRQLPEEGLKFMVYLQKENIIDESGMPKERFSAEFPKEGPSILRIQQVVRGDSAAYFCASSPLSGRAFDEQFFGPGTRLTVL.

This clonotype was observed a handful of times. The rearrangement links TRBV7-2 to TRBJ2-5; 12 bases are shared with TRBD2. Germline V CDR1 and CDR2: SGHTA, FQGNSA. Germline trimming cut 5 bases from V and 2 bases from J; bases unmatched to any gene: 3. The CDR3 is 15 residues long. This chain's CDR3 is CASSRTSGNQETQYF. The CDR3 DNA follows: TGTGCCAGCAGCCGGACTAGCGGGAATCAAGAGACCCAGTACTTC.

The V and J genes are TRBV10-3 and TRBJ2-1; D gene unclear. Looked up from germline, CDR1 is ENHRY and CDR2 is SYGVKD. V was trimmed by 10 bases and J by 8 bases, leaving 18 bases between them. The CDR3 contains 13 residues. The CDR3 protein is CATYVASTYEQFF. CDR3 nucleotide sequence: TGTGCCACCTACGTAGCTAGTACCTATGAGCAGTTCTTC.

This clonotype was picked up many times. The J gene is TRBJ2-1, the V gene TRBV20-1; no definite D call. V was trimmed by 0 bases and J by 6 bases, leaving 15 bases between them. Germline CDR1 and CDR2: DFQATT and SNEGSKA (reference sequence). This CDR3 comprises 15 residues. This CDR3 is CSAREPNRVGNEQFF. In nucleotides, the CDR3 is TGCAGTGCTAGAGAGCCCAACCGGGTGGGCAATGAGCAGTTCTTC.

This clonotype was counted a few times. V and J are TRBV6-6 and TRBJ2-3; TRBD2 aligns across 8 bases. V dropped 2 bases and J dropped 8; count of bases not matched to a gene: 12. The CDR3 runs to 16 residues. CDR1 MNHNY and CDR2 SVGAGI come from the germline V gene (reference sequence). CDR3 in amino acids: CASSYVAAGGGGTQYF. CDR3 coding DNA: TGTGCCAGCAGTTACGTAGCGGCGGGAGGAGGGGGTACGCAGTATTTT.

This clonotype showed up just a few times. This chain joins TRBV20-1 and TRBJ2-1; TRBD2 matches at 7 bases. This CDR3 is 15 amino acids long. The germline gives CDR1 DFQATT, CDR2 SNEGSKA (reference sequence). Trimming at V came to 3 bases and at J to 0 bases, leaving 5 bases not matched to a gene. The CDR3 sequence: CSASRGSDSYNEQFF. The DNA for the CDR3 is TGCAGTGCTAGTCGCGGGAGCGACTCCTACAATGAGCAGTTCTTC.

The chain employs TRBV7-8 and TRBJ2-7, with D perhaps matching TRBD1 (6 bases). This CDR3 is 13 amino acids long. CDR1 and CDR2 from the germline V gene are SGHVS and FQNEAQ. Trimming took off 1 base at V and 6 bases at J, with 10 bases between the two ends. CDR3 DNA sequence: TGTGCCAGCAGCTTAGTCGTCAGGGGCGAGCAGTACTTC. It specifies CASSLVVRGEQYF.

Many counts were recorded for this clonotype. The chain combines TRBV7-9 with TRBJ2-7; D unclear. V shed 5 bases and J shed 6 bases, with 17 bases lying between them. CDR1 is SEHNR, CDR2 FQNEAQ, per germline (reference sequence). The length of the CDR3 is 14 residues. The DNA for the CDR3 is TGTGCCAGCAGCCTTTATCCCGAGGTTCGCGAGCAGTACTTC. Translation: CASSLYPEVREQYF.

The rearrangement joins TRBV28 to TRBJ2-5; 7 bases align to TRBD1. Germline V gene sequence: CDR1 MDHEN, CDR2 SYDVKM. This CDR3 has 15 amino acids. The J segment lost 9 bases and the V segment lost 6 bases, leaving 16 bases of the junction unmatched. CDR3 loop: CASSGTVKFRGAQYF. In DNA form, the CDR3 reads TGTGCCAGCAGCGGGACAGTTAAATTTCGAGGGGCCCAGTACTTC.

This clonotype was counted only a few times. This chain uses TRBV5-1 with TRBJ2-3, with TRBD2 matching 7 bases. V shed 4 bases and J 4 bases; nucleotides not matched to a gene: 12. Germline V gene data show CDR1 as SGHRS and CDR2 as YFSETQ. This CDR3 contains 16 residues. The CDR3: CASSLEAGWSADTQYF. The CDR3 DNA sequence: TGCGCCAGCAGCCTGGAAGCGGGATGGAGTGCAGATACGCAGTATTTT.

In its sample, this clonotype was seen a few times. The chain uses TRBV6-5 and TRBJ2-1; the D gene is possibly TRBD1 (6 bases). V gave up 2 bases and J gave up 9 bases, with 11 bases separating them. CDR1 is MNHEY, CDR2 SVGAGI, per germline. The CDR3 covers 13 residues. In DNA, the CDR3 is TGTGCCAGCAGTTACACGCTAGGGGGTGAGCAGTTCTTC. Amino acid sequence: CASSYTLGGEQFF.

Only a few counts were recorded for this clonotype. The V call is TRBV6-1, the J call TRBJ2-2; 9 positions match TRBD2. Germline V CDR1 and CDR2: MNHNS, SASEGT. This CDR3 region has 17 residues. V shed 6 bases and J 7 bases; nucleotides not matched to a gene: 15. CDR3 nucleotides: TGTGCCAGCAGGGGATGGGGTCTAGCGGGAATCGTCGGGGAGCTGTTTTTT. This codes for CASRGWGLAGIVGELFF.

This clonotype came up a few times. The gene calls are TRBV28 and TRBJ2-1; 14 positions match TRBD2. The junction had 24 bases not matched to a gene; V was cut back by 3 bases and J by 5 bases. The CDR3 runs 23 residues. Germline values: CDR1 MDHEN, CDR2 SYDVKM. The CDR3 protein is CASSFLRAGLAGDPPPTNNEQFF. CDR3 sequence (DNA): TGTGCCAGCAGTTTCTTGAGGGCGGGACTAGCGGGAGACCCACCTCCTACCAACAATGAGCAGTTCTTC.